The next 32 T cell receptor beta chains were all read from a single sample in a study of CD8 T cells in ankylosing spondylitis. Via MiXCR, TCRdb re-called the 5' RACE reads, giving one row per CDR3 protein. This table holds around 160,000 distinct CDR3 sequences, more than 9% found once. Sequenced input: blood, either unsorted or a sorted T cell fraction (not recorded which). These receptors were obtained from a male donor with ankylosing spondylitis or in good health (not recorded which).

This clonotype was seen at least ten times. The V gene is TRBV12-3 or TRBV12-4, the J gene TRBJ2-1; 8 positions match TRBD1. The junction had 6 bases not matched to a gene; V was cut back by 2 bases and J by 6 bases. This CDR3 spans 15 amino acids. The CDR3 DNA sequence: TGTGCCAGCAGTTTAAACACAGGGGGGATCAATGAGCAGTTCTTC. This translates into CASSLNTGGINEQFF.

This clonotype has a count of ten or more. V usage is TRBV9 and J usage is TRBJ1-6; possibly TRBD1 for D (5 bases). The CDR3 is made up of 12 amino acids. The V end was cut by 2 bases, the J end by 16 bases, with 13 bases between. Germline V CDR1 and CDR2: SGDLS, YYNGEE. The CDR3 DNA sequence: TGTGCCAGCAGCGTCCCTTCCGGGACTCTCCACTTT. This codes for CASSVPSGTLHF. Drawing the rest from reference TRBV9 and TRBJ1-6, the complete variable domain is DSGVTQTPKHLITATGQRVTLRCSPRSGDLSVYWYQQSLDQGLQFLIQYYNGEERAKGNILERFSAQQFPDLHSELNLSSLELGDSALYFCASSVPSGTLHFGNGTRLTVT.

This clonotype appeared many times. The CDR3 here is CASSFNGGNEQFF. In nucleotides, the CDR3 is TGTGCCAGCAGCTTTAATGGGGGCAATGAGCAGTTCTTC. The chain uses TRBV5-5 and TRBJ2-1, with D perhaps matching TRBD1 or TRBD2 (5 bases each). Deletions cut 2 bases from V and 6 bases from J, with 9 bases between. CDR1 and CDR2 (germline): SGHKS, YYEKEE (reference sequence). CDR3 length equals 13 residues.

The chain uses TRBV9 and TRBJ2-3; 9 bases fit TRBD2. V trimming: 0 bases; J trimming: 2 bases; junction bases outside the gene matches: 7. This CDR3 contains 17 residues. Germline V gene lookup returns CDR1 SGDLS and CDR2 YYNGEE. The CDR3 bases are TGTGCCAGCAGCGTAGGCGGTAGCGGGGGCCTCACAGATACGCAGTATTTT. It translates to CASSVGGSGGLTDTQYF.

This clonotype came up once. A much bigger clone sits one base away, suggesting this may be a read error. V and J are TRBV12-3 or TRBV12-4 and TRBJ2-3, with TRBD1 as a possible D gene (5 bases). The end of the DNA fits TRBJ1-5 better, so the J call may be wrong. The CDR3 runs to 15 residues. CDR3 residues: CASSLGQLSTDTQHF. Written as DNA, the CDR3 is TGTGCCAGCAGTTTAGGACAGCTCTCCACAGATACGCAGCATTTT.

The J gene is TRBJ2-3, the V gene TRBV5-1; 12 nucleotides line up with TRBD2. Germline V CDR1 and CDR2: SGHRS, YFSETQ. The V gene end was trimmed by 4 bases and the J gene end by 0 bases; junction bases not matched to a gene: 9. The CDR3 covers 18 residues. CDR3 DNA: TGCGCCAGCAGCCATTCTAGCGGGGGGGCCTCAAGCACAGATACGCAGTATTTT. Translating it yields CASSHSSGGASSTDTQYF.

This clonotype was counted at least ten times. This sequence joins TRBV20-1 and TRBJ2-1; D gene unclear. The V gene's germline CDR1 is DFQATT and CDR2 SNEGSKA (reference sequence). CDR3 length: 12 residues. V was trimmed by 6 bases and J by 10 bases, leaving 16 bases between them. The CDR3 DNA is TGCAGTGCCATTCCCAGGCCAGTAGAGCAGTTCTTC. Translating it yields CSAIPRPVEQFF.

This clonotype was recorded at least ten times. This chain's CDR3 is CASSWTGEETQYF. The CDR3 region has the DNA TGCGCCAGCAGTTGGACAGGGGAGGAGACCCAGTACTTC. The chain is built from TRBV5-1 and TRBJ2-5; 9 nucleotides agree with TRBD1. Looked up from germline, CDR1 is SGHRS and CDR2 is YFSETQ. J was trimmed by 5 bases and V by 5 bases; bases with no gene match: 4. This CDR3 is 13 amino acids long.

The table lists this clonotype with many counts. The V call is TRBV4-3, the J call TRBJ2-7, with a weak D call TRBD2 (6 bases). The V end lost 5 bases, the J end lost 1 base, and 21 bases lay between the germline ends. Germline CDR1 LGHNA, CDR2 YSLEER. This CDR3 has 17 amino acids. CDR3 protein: CASSLSWQGLSSYEQYF. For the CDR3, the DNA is TGCGCCAGCAGCTTATCCTGGCAGGGACTGTCTTCCTACGAGCAGTACTTC.

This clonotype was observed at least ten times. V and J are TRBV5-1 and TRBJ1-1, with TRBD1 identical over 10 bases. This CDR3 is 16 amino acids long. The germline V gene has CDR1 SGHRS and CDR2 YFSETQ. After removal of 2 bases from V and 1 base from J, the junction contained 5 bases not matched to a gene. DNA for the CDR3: TGCGCCAGCAGCTTAAAGACAGGGGGCGGGAACACTGAAGCTTTCTTT. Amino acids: CASSLKTGGGNTEAFF.

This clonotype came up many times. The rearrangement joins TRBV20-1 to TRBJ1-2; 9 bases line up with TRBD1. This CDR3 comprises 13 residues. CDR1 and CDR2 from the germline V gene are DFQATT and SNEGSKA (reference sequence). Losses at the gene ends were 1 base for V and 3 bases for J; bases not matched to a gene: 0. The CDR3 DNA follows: TGCAGTGCTAGAGGGGACAGGGACTATGGCTACACCTTC. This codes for CSARGDRDYGYTF.

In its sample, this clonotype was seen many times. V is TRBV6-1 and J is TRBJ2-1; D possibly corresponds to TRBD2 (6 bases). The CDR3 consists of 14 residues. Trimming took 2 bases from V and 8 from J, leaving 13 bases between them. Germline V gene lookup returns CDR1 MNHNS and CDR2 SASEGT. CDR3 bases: TGTGCCAGCAGTGAAAAGGGACTCAGCGATGAGCAGTTCTTC. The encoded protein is CASSEKGLSDEQFF.

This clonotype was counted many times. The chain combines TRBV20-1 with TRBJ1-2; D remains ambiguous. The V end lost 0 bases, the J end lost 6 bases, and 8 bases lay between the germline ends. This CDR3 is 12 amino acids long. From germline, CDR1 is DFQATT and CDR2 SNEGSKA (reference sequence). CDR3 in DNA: TGCAGTGCTAGAGATCGCGGGAATGGCTACACCTTC. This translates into CSARDRGNGYTF.

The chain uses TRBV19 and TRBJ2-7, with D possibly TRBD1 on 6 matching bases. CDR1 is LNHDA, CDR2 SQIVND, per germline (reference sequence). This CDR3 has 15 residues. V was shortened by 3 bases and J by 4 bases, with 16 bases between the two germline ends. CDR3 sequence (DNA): TGTGCCAGTAGTATGACAGGAGACCTCTTGTACGAGCAGTACTTC. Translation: CASSMTGDLLYEQYF.

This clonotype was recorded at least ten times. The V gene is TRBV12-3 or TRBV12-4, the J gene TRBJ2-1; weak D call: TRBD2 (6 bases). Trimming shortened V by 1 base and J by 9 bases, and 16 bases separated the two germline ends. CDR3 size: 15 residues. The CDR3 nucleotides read TGTGCCAGCAGTTTAGGCGCGGGGCCAGGAGGTGAGCAGTTCTTC. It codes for CASSLGAGPGGEQFF.

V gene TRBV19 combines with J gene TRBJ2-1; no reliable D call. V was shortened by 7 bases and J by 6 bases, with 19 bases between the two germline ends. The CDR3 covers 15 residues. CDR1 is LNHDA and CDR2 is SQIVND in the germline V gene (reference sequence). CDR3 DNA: TGTGCCAGTACCCCTACTCAATTTGTAGGCAATGAGCAGTTCTTC. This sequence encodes CASTPTQFVGNEQFF.

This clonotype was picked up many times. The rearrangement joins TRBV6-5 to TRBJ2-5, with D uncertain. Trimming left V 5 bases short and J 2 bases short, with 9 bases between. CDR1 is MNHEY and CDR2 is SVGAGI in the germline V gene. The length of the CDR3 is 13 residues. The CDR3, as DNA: TGTGCCAGCAGTCGATCGATTCAAGAGACCCAGTACTTC. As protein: CASSRSIQETQYF.

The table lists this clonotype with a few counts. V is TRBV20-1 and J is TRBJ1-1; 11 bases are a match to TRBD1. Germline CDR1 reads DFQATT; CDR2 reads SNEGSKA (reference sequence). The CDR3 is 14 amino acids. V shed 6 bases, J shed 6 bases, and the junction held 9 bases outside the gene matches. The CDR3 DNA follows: TGCAGTGCGGGAGGGCCGGGACAGGGGGCTGAAGCTTTCTTT. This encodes CSAGGPGQGAEAFF.

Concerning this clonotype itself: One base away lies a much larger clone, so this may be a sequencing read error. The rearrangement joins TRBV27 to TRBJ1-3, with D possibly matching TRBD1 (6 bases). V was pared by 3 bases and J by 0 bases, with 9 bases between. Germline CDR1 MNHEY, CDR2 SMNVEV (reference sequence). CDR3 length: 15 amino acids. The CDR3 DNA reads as TGTGCCAGCAGTTTGACAGGTTTCTCTGGAAACACCATATATTTT. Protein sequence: CASSLTGFSGNTIYF.

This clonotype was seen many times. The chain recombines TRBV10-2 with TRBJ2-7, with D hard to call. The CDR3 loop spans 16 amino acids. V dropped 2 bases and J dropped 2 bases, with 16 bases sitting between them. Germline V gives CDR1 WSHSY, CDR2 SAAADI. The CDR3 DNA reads TGCGCCAGCAGTGAGGGTCCGGGCCAGAGCGCCTACGAGCAGTACTTC. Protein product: CASSEGPGQSAYEQYF.

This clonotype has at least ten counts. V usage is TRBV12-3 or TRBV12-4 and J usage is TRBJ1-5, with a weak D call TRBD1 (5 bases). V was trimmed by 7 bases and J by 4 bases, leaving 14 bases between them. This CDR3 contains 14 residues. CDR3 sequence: CASTGGTWNQPQHF. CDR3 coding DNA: TGTGCCAGCACTGGGGGGACCTGGAATCAGCCCCAGCATTTT.

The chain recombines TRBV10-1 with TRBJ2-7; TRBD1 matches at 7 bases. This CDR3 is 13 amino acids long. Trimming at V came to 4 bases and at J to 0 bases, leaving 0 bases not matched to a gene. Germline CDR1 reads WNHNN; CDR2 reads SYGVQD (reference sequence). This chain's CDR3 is CASSGDSSYEQYF. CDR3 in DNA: TGCGCCAGCAGTGGGGACAGCTCCTACGAGCAGTACTTC.

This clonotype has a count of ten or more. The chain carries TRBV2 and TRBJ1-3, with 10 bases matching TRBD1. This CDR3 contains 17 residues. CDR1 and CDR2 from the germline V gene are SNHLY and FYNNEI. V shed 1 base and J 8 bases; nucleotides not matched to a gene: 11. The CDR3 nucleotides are TGTGCCAGCAGTGAAGTCCTTGGGGGACAGGGGAAGGACACCATATATTTT. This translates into CASSEVLGGQGKDTIYF.

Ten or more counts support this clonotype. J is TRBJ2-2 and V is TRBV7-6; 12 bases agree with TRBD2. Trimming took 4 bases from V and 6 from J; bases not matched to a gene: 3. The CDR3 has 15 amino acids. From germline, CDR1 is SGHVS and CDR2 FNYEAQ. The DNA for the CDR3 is TGTGCCAGCAGCTCCAGGACTAGCGGGGCCGGGGAGCTGTTTTTT. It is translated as CASSSRTSGAGELFF.

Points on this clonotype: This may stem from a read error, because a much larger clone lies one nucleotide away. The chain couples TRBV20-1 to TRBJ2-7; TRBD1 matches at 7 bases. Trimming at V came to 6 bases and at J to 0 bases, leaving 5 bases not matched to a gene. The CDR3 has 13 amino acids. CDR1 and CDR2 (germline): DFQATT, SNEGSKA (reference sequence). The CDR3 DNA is TGCAGTGCCGGACAGGAACTCTCCTACGAGCAGTACTTC. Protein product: CSAGQELSYEQYF.

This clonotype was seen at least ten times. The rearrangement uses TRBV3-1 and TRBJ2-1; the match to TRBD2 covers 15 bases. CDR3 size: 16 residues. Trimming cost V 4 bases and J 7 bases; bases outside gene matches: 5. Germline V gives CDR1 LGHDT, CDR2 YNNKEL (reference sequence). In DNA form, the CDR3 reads TGTGCCAGCAGCCGTCGGACTAGCGGGAGGGCAAATGAGCAGTTCTTC. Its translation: CASSRRTSGRANEQFF.

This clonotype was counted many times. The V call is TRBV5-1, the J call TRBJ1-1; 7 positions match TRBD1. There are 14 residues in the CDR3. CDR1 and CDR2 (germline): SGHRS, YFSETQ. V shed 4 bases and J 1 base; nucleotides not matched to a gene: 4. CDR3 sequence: CASSAGTANTEAFF. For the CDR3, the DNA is TGCGCCAGCAGCGCCGGGACAGCGAACACTGAAGCTTTCTTT.

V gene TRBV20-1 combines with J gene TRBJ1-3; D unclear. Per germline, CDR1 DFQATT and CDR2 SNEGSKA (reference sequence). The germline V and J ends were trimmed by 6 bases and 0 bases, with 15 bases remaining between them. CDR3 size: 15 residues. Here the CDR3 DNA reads TGCAGTGCACGGGGTCTAGGGCCCTCTGGAAACACCATATATTTT. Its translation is CSARGLGPSGNTIYF.

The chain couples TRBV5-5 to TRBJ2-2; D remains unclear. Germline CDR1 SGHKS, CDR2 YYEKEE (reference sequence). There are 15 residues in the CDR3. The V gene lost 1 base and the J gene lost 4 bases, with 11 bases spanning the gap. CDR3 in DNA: TGTGCCAGCAGCTTGACCGCCCGCTCCACCGGGGAGCTGTTTTTT. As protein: CASSLTARSTGELFF.

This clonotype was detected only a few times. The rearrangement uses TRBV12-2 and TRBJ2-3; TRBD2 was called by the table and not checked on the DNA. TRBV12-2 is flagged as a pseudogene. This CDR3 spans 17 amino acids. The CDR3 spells CASRLATFRGAPDTQYF. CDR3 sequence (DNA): TGTGCAAGTCGCTTAGCTACTTTCCGCGGGGCCCCAGATACGCAGTATTTT.

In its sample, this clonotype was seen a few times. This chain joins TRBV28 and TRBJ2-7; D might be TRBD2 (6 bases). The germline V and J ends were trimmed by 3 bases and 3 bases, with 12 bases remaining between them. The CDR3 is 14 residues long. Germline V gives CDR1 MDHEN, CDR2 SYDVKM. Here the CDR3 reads CASSLGDWNYEQYF. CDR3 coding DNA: TGTGCCAGCAGTTTGGGGGACTGGAACTACGAGCAGTACTTC. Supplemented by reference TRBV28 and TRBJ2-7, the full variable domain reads DVKVTQSSRYLVKRTGEKVFLECVQDMDHENMFWYRQDPGLGLRLIYFSYDVKMKEKGDIPEGYSVSREKKERFSLILESASTNQTSMYLCASSLGDWNYEQYFGPGTRLTVT.

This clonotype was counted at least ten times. The CDR3 DNA reads TGTGCCAGCAGTCCGACAGGCCCCTACGAGCAGTACTTC. This codes for CASSPTGPYEQYF. The rearrangement links TRBV12-3 or TRBV12-4 to TRBJ2-7, with D perhaps matching TRBD1 (6 bases). V was cut by 5 bases and J by 2 bases, with 10 bases left in between. The CDR3 has 13 residues.